This T cell receptor beta chain was recovered during a study of cytomegalovirus exposure and HLA in healthy donors. On the study more broadly: A prior study identified approximately 110 million unique TCR beta sequences from 200 million or so T cells.

PCR was performed using 60 Vbeta and 13 Jbeta primers. Assay used: immunoSEQ multiplex PCR; TCRdb lists only in-frame clones, some missing. Among about 180,000 clones listed, around three quarters were seen once. The V gene's germline CDR1 is KGHSH and CDR2 LQKENI. The V gene end was trimmed by 4 bases and the J gene end by 4 bases; junction bases not matched to a gene: 6. The CDR3 consists of 16 residues. The sample taken for sequencing was PBMCs. The rearrangement links TRBV18 to TRBJ2-7; 14 bases are a match to TRBD2. The origin of this receptor is a woman aged 40 to 50 in good health and CMV-seronegative. The CDR3 loop is CASSLGTSGGHYEQYF. Here the CDR3 DNA reads TGTGCCAGCTCACTTGGGACTAGCGGGGGCCATTACGAGCAGTACTTC.